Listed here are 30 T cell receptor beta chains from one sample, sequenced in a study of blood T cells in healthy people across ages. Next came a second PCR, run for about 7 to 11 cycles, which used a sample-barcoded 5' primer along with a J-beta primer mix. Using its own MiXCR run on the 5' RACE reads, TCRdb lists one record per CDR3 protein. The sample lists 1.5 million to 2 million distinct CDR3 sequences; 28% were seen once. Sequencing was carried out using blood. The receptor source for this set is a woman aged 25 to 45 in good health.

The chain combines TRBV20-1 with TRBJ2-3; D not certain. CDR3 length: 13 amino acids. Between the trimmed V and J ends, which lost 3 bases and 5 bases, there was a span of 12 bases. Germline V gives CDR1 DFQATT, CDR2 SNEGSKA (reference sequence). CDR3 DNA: TGCAGTGCTAGGGACGCCCTCGGAGATACGCAGTATTTT. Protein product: CSARDALGDTQYF.

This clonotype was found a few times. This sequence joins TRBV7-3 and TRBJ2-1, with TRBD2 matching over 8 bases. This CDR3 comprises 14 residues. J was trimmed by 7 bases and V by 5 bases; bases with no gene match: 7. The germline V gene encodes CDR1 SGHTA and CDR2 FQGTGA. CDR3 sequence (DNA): TGTGCCAGCAGCCCGCAACCTAGCGGGAATGAGCAGTTCTTC. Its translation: CASSPQPSGNEQFF.

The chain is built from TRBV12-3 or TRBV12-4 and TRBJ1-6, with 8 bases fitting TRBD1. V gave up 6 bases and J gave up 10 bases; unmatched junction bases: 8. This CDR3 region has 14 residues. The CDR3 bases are TGTGCCAGCAGCGGACAGGGAGGAGGATCACCCCTCCACTTT. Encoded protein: CASSGQGGGSPLHF.

The CDR3 DNA follows: TGTGCCAGCACCACGGGGGCGAGGAATCAGCCCCAGCATTTT. Amino acids: CASTTGARNQPQHF. This rearrangement joins TRBV12-3 or TRBV12-4 to TRBJ1-5; D perhaps matches TRBD1 (6 bases). There are 14 residues in the CDR3. V shed 7 bases and J shed 4 bases, with 14 bases lying between them.

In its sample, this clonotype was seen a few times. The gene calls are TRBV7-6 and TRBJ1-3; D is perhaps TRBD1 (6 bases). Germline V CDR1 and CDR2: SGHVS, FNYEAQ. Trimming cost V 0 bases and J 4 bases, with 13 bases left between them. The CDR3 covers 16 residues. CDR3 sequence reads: CASSLAAGATGNTIYF. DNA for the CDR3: TGTGCCAGCAGCTTAGCCGCGGGGGCGACCGGAAACACCATATATTTT.

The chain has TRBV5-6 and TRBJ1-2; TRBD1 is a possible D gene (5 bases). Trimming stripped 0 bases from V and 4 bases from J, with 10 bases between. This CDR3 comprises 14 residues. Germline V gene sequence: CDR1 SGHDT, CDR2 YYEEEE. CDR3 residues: CASSLGQKIYGYTF. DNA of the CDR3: TGTGCCAGCAGCTTGGGACAGAAGATCTATGGCTACACCTTC.

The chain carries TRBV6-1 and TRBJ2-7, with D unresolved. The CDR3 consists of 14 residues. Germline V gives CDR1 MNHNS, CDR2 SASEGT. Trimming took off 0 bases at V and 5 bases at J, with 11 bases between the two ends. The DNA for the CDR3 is TGTGCCAGCAGTGAAGCGTTACTACTTAACGAGCAGTACTTC. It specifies CASSEALLLNEQYF.

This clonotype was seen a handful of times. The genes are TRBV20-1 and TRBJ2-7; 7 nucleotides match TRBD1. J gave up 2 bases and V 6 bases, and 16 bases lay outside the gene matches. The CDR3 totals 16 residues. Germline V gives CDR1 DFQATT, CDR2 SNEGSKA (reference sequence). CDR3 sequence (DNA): TGCAGTGCCCGGGACAGCGCAGGATGGGGACCCTACGAGCAGTACTTC. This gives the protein CSARDSAGWGPYEQYF.

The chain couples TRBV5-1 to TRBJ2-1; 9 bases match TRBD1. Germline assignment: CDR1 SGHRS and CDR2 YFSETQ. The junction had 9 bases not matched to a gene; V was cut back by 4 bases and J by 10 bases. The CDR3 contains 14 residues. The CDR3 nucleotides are TGCGCCAGCAGCCGTCCCGGGACAGGGTCCGAGCAGTTCTTC. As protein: CASSRPGTGSEQFF.

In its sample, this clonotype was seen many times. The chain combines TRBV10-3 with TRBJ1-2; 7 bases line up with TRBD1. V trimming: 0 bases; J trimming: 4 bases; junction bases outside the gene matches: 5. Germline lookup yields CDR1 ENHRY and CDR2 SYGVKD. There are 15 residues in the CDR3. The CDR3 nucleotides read TGTGCCATCAGTGAGTCGGCTCAGGGGGGCTATGGCTACACCTTC. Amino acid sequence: CAISESAQGGYGYTF.

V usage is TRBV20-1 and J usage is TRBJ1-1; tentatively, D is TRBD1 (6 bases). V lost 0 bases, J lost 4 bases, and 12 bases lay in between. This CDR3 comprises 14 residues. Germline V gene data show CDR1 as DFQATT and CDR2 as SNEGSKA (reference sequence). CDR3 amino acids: CSARDTTGSTEAFF. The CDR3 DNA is TGCAGTGCTAGAGATACTACAGGGAGCACTGAAGCTTTCTTT.

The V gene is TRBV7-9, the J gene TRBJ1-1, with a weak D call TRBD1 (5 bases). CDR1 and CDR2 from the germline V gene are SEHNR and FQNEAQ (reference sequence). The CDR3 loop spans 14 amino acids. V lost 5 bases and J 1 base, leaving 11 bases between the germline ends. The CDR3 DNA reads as TGTGCCAGCAGCGACCCGGGGCCGAACACTGAAGCTTTCTTT. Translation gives CASSDPGPNTEAFF.

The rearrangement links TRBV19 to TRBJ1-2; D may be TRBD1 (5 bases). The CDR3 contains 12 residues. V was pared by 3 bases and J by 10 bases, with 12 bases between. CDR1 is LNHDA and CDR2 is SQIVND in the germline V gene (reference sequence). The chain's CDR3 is CASSIWQGVYTF. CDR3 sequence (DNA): TGTGCCAGTAGTATTTGGCAGGGAGTCTACACCTTC.

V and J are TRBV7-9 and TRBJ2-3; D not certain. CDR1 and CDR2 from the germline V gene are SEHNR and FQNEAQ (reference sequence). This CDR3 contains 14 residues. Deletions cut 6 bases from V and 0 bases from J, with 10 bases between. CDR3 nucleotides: TGTGCCAGCAGATTGAGAGTGAGCACAGATACGCAGTATTTT. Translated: CASRLRVSTDTQYF.

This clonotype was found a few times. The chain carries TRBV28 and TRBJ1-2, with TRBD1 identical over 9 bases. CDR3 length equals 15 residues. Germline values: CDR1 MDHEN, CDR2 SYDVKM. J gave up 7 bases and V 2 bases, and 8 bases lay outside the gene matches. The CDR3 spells CASSLVYRGQAGYTF. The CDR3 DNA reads TGTGCCAGCAGTTTAGTTTACAGGGGGCAGGCTGGCTACACCTTC.

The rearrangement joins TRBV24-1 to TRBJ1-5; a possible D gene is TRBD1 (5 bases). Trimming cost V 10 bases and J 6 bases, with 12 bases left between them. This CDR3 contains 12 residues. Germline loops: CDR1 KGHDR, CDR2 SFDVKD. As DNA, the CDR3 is TGTGCCACTGACTCCAGGGTTCAGCCCCAGCATTTT. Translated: CATDSRVQPQHF.

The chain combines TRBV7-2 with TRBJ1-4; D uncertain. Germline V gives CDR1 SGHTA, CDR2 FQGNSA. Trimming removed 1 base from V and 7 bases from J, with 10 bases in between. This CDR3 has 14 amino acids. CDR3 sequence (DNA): TGTGCCAGCAGCTTAGTGGGAGGAGGTGAAAAACTGTTTTTT. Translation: CASSLVGGGEKLFF. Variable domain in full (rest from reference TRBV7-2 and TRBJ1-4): GAGVSQSPSNKVTEKGKDVELRCDPISGHTALYWYRQSLGQGLEFLIYFQGNSAPDKSGLPSDRFSAERTGGSVSTLTIQRTQQEDSAVYLCASSLVGGGEKLFFGSGTQLSVL.

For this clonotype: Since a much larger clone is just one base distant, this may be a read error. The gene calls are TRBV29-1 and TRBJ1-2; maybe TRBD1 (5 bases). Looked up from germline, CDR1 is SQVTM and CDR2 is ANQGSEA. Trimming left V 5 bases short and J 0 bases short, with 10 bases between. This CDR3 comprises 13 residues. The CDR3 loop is CSVTGLTNYGYTF. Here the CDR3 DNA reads TGCAGCGTTACAGGCCTTACTAACTATGGCTACACCTTC.

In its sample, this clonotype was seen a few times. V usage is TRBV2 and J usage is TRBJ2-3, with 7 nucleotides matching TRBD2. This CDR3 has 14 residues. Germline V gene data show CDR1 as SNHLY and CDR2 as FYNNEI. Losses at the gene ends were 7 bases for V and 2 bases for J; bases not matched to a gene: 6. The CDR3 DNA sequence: TGTGCCAGCATTGCGGGGGTACCCACAGATACGCAGTATTTT. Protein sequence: CASIAGVPTDTQYF.

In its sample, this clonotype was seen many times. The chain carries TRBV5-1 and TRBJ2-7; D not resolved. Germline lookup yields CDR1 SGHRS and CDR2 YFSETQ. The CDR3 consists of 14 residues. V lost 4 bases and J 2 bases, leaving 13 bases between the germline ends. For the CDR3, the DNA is TGCGCCAGCAGCCCCCTTCAAGGAACCTACGAGCAGTACTTC. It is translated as CASSPLQGTYEQYF.

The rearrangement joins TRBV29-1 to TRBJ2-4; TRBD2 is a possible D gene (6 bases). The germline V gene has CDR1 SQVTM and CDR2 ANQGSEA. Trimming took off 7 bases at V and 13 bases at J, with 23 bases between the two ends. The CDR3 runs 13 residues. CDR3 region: CSARDFSYNEQYF. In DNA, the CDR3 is TGCAGCGCCCGGGACTTTTCCTACAATGAGCAGTACTTC. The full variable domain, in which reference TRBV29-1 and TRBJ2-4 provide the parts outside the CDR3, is SAVISQKPSRDICQRGTSLTIQCQVDSQVTMMFWYRQQPGQSLTLIATANQGSEATYESGFVIDKFPISRPNLTFSTLTVSNMSPEDSSIYLCSARDFSYNEQYFGAGTRLSVL.

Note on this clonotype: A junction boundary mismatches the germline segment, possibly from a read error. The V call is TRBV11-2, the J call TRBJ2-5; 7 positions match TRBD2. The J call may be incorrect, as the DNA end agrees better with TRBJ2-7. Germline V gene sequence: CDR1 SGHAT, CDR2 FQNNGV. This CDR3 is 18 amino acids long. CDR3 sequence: CPSSLHPNLAVLSCEQYF. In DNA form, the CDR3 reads TGTCCCAGCAGCTTACATCCCAACCTAGCGGTCTTATCCTGCGAGCAGTACTTC.

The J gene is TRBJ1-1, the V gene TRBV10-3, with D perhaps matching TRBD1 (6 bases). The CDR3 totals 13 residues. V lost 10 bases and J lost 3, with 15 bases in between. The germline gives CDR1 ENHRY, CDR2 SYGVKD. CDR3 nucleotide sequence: TGTGCCAGCTTGGAACAGGGCGACACTGAAGCTTTCTTT. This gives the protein CASLEQGDTEAFF.

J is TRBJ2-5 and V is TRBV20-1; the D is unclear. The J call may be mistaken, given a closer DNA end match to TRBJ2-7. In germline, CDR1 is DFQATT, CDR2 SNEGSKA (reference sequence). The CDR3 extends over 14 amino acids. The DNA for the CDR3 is TGCAGTGCTAGAGACTTTGGGTCGACCCGCGAGCAGTACTTC. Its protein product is CSARDFGSTREQYF.

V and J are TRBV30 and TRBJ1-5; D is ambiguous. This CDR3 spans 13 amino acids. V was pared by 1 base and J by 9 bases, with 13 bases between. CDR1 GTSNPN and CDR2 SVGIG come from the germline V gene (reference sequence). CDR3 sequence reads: CAWSARRETPQHF. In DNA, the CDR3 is TGTGCCTGGAGTGCGCGGAGGGAGACGCCCCAGCATTTT.

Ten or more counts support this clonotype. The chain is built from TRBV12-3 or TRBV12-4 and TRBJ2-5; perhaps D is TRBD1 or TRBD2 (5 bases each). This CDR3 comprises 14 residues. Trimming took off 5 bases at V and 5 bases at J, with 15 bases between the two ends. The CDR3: CASSTAGPGETQYF. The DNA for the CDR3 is TGTGCCAGCAGTACCGCAGGGCCGGGGGAGACCCAGTACTTC.

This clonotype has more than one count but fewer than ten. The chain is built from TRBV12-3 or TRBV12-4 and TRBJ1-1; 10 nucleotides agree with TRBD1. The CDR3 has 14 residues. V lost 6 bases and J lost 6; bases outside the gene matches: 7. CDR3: CASRPDRGRAEAFF. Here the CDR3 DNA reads TGTGCCAGCAGGCCAGACAGGGGGCGGGCTGAAGCTTTCTTT.

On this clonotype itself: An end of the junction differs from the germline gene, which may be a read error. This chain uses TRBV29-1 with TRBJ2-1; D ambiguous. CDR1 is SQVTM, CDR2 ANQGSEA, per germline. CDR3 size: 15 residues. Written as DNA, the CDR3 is TGCAGCGTTGATCCGGGCACCAGCTCCTACAATGGGCAGTTCTTC. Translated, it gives CSVDPGTSSYNGQFF.

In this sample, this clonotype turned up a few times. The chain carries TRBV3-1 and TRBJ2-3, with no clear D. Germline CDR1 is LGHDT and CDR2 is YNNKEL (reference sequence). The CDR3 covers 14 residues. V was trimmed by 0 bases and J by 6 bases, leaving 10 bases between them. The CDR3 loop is CASSQEGPVDTQYF. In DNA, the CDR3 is TGTGCCAGCAGCCAAGAGGGTCCGGTGGATACGCAGTATTTT.

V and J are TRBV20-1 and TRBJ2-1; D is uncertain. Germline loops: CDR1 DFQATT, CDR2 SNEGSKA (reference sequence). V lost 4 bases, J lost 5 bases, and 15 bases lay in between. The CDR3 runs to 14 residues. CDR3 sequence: CSAKGPGVNNEQFF. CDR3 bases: TGCAGTGCTAAAGGTCCTGGGGTTAACAATGAGCAGTTCTTC.